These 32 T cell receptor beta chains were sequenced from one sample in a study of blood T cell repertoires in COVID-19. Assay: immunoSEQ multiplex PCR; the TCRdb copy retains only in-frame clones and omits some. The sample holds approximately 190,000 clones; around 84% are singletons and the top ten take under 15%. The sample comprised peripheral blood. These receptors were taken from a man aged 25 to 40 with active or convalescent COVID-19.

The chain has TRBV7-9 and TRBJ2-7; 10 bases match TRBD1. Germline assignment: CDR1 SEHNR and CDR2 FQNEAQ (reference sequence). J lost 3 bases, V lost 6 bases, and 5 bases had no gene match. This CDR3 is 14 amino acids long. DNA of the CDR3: TGTGCCAGCAGTGCAGGACAGGGGGTCTACGAGCAGTACGTC. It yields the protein CASSAGQGVYEQYV.

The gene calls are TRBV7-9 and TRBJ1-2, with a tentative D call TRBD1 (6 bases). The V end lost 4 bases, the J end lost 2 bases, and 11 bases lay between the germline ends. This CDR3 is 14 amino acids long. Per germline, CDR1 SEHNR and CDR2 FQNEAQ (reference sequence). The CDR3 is CASSSGQINYGYTF. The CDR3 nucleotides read TGTGCCAGCAGCTCCGGACAGATCAACTATGGCTACACCTTC.

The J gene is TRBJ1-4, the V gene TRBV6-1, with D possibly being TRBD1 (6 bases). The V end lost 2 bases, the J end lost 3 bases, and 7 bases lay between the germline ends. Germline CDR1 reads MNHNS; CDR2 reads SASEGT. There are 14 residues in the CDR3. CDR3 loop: CASSENRANEKLFF. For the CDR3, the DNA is TGTGCCAGCAGTGAAAACAGGGCTAATGAAAAACTGTTTTTT.

CDR3 nucleotide sequence: TGTGCCAGCAGCGGAGGGGGTGACAGGGGGAACACTGAAGCTTTCTTT. It translates to CASSGGGDRGNTEAFF. The chain links TRBV5-4 to TRBJ1-1; TRBD1 matches 8 bases. Germline V gene sequence: CDR1 SGHNT, CDR2 YYREEE (reference sequence). The trim removed 4 bases at V and 1 base at J, leaving 9 bases unmatched. CDR3 length: 16 amino acids.

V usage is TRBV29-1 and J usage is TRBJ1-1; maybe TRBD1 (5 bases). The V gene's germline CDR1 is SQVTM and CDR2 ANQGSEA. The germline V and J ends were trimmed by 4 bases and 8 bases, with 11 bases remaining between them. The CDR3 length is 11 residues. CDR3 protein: CSVGQGREAFF. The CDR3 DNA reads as TGCAGCGTTGGTCAGGGCAGAGAAGCTTTCTTT.

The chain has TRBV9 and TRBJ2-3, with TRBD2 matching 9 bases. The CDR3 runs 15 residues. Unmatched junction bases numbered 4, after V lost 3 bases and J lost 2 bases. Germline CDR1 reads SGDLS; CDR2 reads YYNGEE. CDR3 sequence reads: CASSAGTSLTDTQYF. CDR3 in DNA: TGTGCCAGCAGCGCCGGGACTAGCCTCACAGATACGCAGTATTTT.

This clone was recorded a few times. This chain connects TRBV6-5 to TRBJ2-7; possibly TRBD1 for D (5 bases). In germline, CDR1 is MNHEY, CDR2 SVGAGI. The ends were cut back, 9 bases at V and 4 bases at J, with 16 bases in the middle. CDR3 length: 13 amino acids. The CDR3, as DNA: TGTGCCAGACGGACACCCCACTATTACGAGCAGTACTTC. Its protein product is CARRTPHYYEQYF.

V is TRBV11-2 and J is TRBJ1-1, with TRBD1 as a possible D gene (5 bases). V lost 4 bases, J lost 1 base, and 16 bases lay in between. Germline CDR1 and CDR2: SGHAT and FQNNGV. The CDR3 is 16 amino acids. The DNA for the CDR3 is TGTGCCAGCAGCTGGGCGGCGGGGCAGTGGAACACTGAAGCTTTCTTT. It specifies CASSWAAGQWNTEAFF.

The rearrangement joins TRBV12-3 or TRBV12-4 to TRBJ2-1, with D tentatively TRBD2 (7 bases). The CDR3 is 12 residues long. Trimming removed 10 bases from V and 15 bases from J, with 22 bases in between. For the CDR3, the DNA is TGTGCCACCGGACCCAGGGGAGGGATGGTGTTCTTC. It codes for CATGPRGGMVFF.

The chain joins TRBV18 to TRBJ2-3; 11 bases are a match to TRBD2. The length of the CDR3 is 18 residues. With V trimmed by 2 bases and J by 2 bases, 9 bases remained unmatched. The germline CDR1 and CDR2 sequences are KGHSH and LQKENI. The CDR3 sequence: CASSPAGWTSGYTDTQYF. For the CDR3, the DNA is TGTGCCAGCTCACCAGCCGGATGGACTAGCGGGTACACAGATACGCAGTATTTT.

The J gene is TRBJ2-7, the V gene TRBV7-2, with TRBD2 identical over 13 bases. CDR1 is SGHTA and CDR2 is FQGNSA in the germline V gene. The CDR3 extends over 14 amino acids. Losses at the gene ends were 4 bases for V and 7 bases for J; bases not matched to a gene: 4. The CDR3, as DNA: TGTGCCAGCAGCTCGGGACTAGCGGGATATGAGCAGTACTTC. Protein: CASSSGLAGYEQYF.

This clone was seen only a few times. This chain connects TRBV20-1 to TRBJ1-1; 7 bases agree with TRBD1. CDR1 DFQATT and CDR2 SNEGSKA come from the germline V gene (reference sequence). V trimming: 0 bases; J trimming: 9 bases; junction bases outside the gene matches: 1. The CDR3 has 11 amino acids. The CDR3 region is CSAREGQKAFF. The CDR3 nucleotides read TGCAGTGCTAGAGAGGGACAGAAAGCTTTCTTT.

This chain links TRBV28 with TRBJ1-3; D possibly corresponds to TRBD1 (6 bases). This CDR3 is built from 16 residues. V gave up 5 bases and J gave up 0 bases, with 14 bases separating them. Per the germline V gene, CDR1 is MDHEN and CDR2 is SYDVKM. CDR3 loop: CASSLSTGSSGNTIYF. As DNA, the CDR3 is TGTGCCAGCAGTCTATCTACAGGGAGCTCTGGAAACACCATATATTTT.

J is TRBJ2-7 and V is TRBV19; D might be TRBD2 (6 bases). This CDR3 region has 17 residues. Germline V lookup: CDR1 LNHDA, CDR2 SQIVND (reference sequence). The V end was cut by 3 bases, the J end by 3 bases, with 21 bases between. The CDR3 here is CASSIAKHRTTVYEQYF. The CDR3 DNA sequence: TGTGCCAGTAGTATCGCGAAACACAGGACTACCGTCTACGAGCAGTACTTC.

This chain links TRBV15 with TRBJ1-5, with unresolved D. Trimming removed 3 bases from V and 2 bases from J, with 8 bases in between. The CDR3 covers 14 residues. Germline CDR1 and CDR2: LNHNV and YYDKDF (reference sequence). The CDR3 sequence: CATSSPFGNQPQHF. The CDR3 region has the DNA TGTGCCACCAGCAGCCCATTTGGCAATCAGCCCCAGCATTTT. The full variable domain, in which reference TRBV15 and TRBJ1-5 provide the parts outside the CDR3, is DAMVIQNPRYQVTQFGKPVTLSCSQTLNHNVMYWYQQKSSQAPKLLFHYYDKDFNNEADTPDNFQSRRPNTSFCFLDIRSPGLGDTAMYLCATSSPFGNQPQHFGDGTRLSIL.

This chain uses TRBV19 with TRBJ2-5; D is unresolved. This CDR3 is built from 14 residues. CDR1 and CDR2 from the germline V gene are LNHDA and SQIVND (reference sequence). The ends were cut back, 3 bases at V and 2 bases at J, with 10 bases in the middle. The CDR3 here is CASSIVQNQETQYF. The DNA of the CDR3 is TGTGCCAGTAGTATCGTCCAGAATCAAGAGACCCAGTACTTC. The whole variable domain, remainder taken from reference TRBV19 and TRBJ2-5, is DGGITQSPKYLFRKEGQNVTLSCEQNLNHDAMYWYRQDPGQGLRLIYYSQIVNDFQKGDIAEGYSVSREKKESFPLTVTSAQKNPTAFYLCASSIVQNQETQYFGPGTRLLVL.

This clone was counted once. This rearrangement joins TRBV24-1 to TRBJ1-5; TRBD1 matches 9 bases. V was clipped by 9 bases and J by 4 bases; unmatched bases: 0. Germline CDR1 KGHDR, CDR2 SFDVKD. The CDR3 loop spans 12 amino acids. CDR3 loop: CATGQGNQPQHF. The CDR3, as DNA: TGTGCCACCGGACAGGGGAATCAGCCCCAGCATTTT.

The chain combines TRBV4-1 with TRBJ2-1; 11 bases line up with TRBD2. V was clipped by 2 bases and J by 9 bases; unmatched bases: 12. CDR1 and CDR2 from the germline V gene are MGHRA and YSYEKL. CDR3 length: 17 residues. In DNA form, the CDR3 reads TGCGCCAGCAGCCAATGGGGACTAGCGGCTATCGGCGGTGAGCAGTTCTTC. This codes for CASSQWGLAAIGGEQFF.

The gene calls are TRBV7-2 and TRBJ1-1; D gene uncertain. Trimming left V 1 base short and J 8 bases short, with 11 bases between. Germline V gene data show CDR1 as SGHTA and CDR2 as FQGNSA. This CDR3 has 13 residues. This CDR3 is CASSLERRSEAFF. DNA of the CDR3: TGTGCCAGCAGCTTAGAACGGAGGTCGGAAGCTTTCTTT.

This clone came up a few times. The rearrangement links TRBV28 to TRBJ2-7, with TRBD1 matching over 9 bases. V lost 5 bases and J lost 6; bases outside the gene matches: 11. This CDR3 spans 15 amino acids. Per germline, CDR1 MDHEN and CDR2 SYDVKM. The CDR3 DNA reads TGTGCCAGCAGTGGGGGACAGGGTTTGCGAGGCGAGCAGTACGTC. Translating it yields CASSGGQGLRGEQYV.

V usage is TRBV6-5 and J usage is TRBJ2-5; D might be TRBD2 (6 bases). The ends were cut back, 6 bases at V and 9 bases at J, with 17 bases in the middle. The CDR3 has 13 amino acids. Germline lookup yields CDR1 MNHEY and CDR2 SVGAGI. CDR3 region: CASSPGTLRAQYF. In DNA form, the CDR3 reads TGTGCCAGCAGCCCCGGGACTCTCCGCGCCCAGTACTTC.

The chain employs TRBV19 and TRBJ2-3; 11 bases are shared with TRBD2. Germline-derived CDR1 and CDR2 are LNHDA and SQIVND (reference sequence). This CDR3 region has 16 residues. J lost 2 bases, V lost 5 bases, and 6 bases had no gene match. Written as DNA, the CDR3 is TGTGCCAGTAGTTCCCGGACTAGCGGGTTCACAGATACGCAGTATTTT. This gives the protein CASSSRTSGFTDTQYF. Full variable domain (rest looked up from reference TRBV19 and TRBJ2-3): DGGITQSPKYLFRKEGQNVTLSCEQNLNHDAMYWYRQDPGQGLRLIYYSQIVNDFQKGDIAEGYSVSREKKESFPLTVTSAQKNPTAFYLCASSSRTSGFTDTQYFGPGTRLTVL.

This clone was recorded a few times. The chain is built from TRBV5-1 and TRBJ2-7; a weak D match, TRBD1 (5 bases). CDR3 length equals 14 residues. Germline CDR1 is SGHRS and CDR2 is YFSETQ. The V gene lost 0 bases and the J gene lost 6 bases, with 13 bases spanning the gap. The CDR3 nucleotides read TGCGCCAGCAGCTTGGCCAGCCTAGGGGCCGAGCAGTACTTC. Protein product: CASSLASLGAEQYF. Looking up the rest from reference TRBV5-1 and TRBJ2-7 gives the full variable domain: KAGVTQTPRYLIKTRGQQVTLSCSPISGHRSVSWYQQTPGQGLQFLFEYFSETQRNKGNFPGRFSGRQFSNSRSEMNVSTLELGDSALYLCASSLASLGAEQYFGPGTRLTVT.

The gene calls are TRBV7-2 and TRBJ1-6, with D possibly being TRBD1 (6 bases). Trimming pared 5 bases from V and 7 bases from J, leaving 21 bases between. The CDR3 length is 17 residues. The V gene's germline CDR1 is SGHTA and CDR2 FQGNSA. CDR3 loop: CASSNRQEVFTNSPLHF. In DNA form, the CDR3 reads TGTGCCAGCAGCAACAGACAGGAGGTGTTCACGAATTCACCCCTCCACTTT.

CDR3 bases: TGTGCCAGTAGGCGGACTAGCGGGAGGGCCAGTGAGCAGTTCTTC. Its protein is CASRRTSGRASEQFF. V gene TRBV19 combines with J gene TRBJ2-1; 15 bases are a match to TRBD2. The CDR3 loop spans 15 amino acids. Losses at the gene ends were 6 bases for V and 9 bases for J; bases not matched to a gene: 6. Germline CDR1 is LNHDA and CDR2 is SQIVND (reference sequence).

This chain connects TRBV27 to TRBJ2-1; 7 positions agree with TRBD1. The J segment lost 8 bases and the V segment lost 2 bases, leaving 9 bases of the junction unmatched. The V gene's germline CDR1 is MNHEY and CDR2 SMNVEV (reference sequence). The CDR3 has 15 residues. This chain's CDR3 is CASSLTGAYWDEQFF. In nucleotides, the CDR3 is TGTGCCAGCAGTTTAACAGGGGCCTATTGGGATGAGCAGTTCTTC.

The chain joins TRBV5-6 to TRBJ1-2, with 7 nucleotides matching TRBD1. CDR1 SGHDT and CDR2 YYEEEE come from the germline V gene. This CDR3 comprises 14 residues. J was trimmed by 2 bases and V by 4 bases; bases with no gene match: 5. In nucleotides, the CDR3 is TGTGCCAGCAGCCCCGGGACAGACAACTATGGCTACACCTTC. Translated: CASSPGTDNYGYTF.

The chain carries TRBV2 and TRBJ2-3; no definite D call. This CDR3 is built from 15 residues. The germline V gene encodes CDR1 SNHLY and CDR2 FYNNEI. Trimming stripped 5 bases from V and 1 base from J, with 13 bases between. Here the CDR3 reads CASSYFEAGTDTQYF. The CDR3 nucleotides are TGTGCCAGCAGTTACTTTGAGGCAGGCACAGATACGCAGTATTTT.

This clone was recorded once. CDR3 sequence reads: CASSPLPPGRAYEQYF. The CDR3 DNA reads as TGTGCCAGCTCACCACTACCCCCCGGGAGGGCCTACGAGCAGTACTTC. The chain has TRBV18 and TRBJ2-7, with 8 bases matching TRBD2. From germline, CDR1 is KGHSH and CDR2 LQKENI. CDR3 length equals 16 residues. V shed 1 base and J 2 bases; nucleotides not matched to a gene: 7.

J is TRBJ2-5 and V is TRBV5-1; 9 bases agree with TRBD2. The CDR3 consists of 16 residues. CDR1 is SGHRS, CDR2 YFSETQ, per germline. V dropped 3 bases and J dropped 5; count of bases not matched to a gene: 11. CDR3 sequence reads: CASSSYSGGTGETQYF. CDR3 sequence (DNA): TGCGCCAGCAGCTCTTATAGCGGGGGCACCGGGGAGACCCAGTACTTC. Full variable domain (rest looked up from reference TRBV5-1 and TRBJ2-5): KAGVTQTPRYLIKTRGQQVTLSCSPISGHRSVSWYQQTPGQGLQFLFEYFSETQRNKGNFPGRFSGRQFSNSRSEMNVSTLELGDSALYLCASSSYSGGTGETQYFGPGTRLLVL.

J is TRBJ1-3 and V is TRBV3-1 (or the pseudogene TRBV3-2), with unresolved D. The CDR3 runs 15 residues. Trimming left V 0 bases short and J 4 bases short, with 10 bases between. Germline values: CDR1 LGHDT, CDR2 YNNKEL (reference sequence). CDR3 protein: CASSQDSTNGNTIYF. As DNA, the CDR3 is TGTGCCAGCAGCCAAGATAGCACGAACGGAAACACCATATATTTT.

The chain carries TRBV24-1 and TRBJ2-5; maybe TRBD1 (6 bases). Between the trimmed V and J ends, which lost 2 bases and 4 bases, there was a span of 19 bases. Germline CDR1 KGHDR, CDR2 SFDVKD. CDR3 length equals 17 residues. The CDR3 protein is CATSDSRQVGAGETQYF. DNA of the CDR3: TGTGCCACCAGTGATTCTAGACAGGTCGGGGCCGGAGAGACCCAGTACTTC.